The 16 T cell receptor beta chains listed next were all sequenced from one sample in a study of somatic mutations in cytotoxic T cells in rheumatoid arthritis. Assay: immunoSEQ multiplex PCR; the TCRdb copy retains only in-frame clones and omits some. The profile shows about 20,000 clones, 70% to 90% of them singletons. The sequenced sample was CD8+ T cells sorted from blood. All receptors come from a man aged 40-55 years in good health.

Written as DNA, the CDR3 is TGTGCCAGCAGTTTATCAGGCTACGAGCAGTACTTC. This gives the protein CASSLSGYEQYF. The gene calls are TRBV28 and TRBJ2-7, with D hard to call. The CDR3 is made up of 12 amino acids. The V and J ends lost 1 base and 3 bases respectively, with 4 bases between them. Germline V gene lookup returns CDR1 MDHEN and CDR2 SYDVKM. The full variable domain, completed using reference TRBV28 and TRBJ2-7, is DVKVTQSSRYLVKRTGEKVFLECVQDMDHENMFWYRQDPGLGLRLIYFSYDVKMKEKGDIPEGYSVSREKKERFSLILESASTNQTSMYLCASSLSGYEQYFGPGTRLTVT.

This sequence joins TRBV25-1 and TRBJ2-7, with D hard to call. CDR3 length: 15 residues. The germline V and J ends were trimmed by 4 bases and 4 bases, with 17 bases remaining between them. CDR1 and CDR2 from the germline V gene are MGHDK and SYGVNS. DNA for the CDR3: TGTGCCAGCAGTGCAGGTCCTTATCGCAAGTACGAGCAGTACTTC. This gives the protein CASSAGPYRKYEQYF.

The V gene is TRBV28, the J gene TRBJ2-2; 7 positions agree with TRBD1. Trimming removed 3 bases from V and 0 bases from J; junction bases left unmatched: 7. Germline loops: CDR1 MDHEN, CDR2 SYDVKM. CDR3 length: 17 amino acids. The chain's CDR3 is CASSFPSTGTNTGELFF. The CDR3 DNA reads TGTGCCAGCAGTTTCCCATCGACAGGGACGAACACCGGGGAGCTGTTTTTT.

The chain carries TRBV5-1 and TRBJ2-2; D might be TRBD2 (5 bases). The V gene lost 0 bases and the J gene lost 5 bases, with 11 bases spanning the gap. Germline CDR1 SGHRS, CDR2 YFSETQ. This CDR3 has 15 amino acids. CDR3 bases: TGCGCCAGCAGCTTGGTAGCAGAGGGTACCGGGGAGCTGTTTTTT. Amino acids: CASSLVAEGTGELFF.

The chain joins TRBV27 to TRBJ2-1, with TRBD2 as a possible D gene (5 bases). Between the trimmed V and J ends, which lost 6 bases and 4 bases, there was a span of 19 bases. CDR3 length equals 16 residues. The germline gives CDR1 MNHEY, CDR2 SMNVEV (reference sequence). CDR3 nucleotides: TGTGCCAGCAGCGTAGGAGGCTCCGAGCTATACAATGAGCAGTTCTTC. The encoded protein is CASSVGGSELYNEQFF.

This rearrangement joins TRBV28 to TRBJ1-4; a possible D gene is TRBD1 (5 bases). V gave up 10 bases and J gave up 8 bases, with 23 bases separating them. The CDR3 has 15 residues. CDR1 MDHEN and CDR2 SYDVKM come from the germline V gene. The CDR3 sequence: CATLSRIQGGEKLFF. The CDR3 DNA is TGTGCCACCCTTTCTCGGATCCAGGGTGGCGAAAAACTGTTTTTT.

The chain is built from TRBV15 and TRBJ2-4, with a possible D match to TRBD1 (5 bases). V lost 7 bases and J 7 bases, leaving 17 bases between the germline ends. The CDR3 covers 14 residues. Germline assignment: CDR1 LNHNV and CDR2 YYDKDF (reference sequence). The CDR3 bases are TGTGCCACCACAGGGATGGGAATGGTGAACATTCAGTACTTC. It yields the protein CATTGMGMVNIQYF.

The chain is built from TRBV28 and TRBJ2-7, with D perhaps TRBD1 (5 bases). Germline CDR1 reads MDHEN; CDR2 reads SYDVKM. The CDR3 runs to 16 residues. Between the trimmed V and J ends, which lost 6 bases and 0 bases, there was a span of 18 bases. CDR3 bases: TGTGCCAGCAGCCATCAGACAGTCGAGAGCTCCTACGAGCAGTACTTC. Translated: CASSHQTVESSYEQYF.

The CDR3 reads CASNWAGGEQFF. CDR3 nucleotides: TGTGCCAGCAATTGGGCGGGAGGTGAGCAGTTCTTC. The chain is built from TRBV5-5 and TRBJ2-1, with 8 bases lining up with TRBD2. CDR3 size: 12 residues. Trimming cost V 6 bases and J 9 bases; bases outside gene matches: 5. Germline assignment: CDR1 SGHKS and CDR2 YYEKEE (reference sequence).

V is TRBV18 and J is TRBJ1-2; 8 bases are a match to TRBD1. J gave up 4 bases and V 5 bases, and 3 bases lay outside the gene matches. The CDR3 consists of 13 residues. Germline V gene data show CDR1 as KGHSH and CDR2 as LQKENI. The CDR3 loop reads CASSAGTGYGYTF. The DNA for the CDR3 is TGTGCCAGCTCAGCCGGGACAGGCTATGGCTACACCTTC.

J is TRBJ2-1 and V is TRBV4-1; D possibly corresponds to TRBD2 (6 bases). Germline V lookup: CDR1 MGHRA, CDR2 YSYEKL. The CDR3 totals 14 residues. Trimming took off 3 bases at V and 7 bases at J, with 13 bases between the two ends. CDR3 in DNA: TGCGCCAGCAGCCATAGAGGAGGGAAAAATGAGCAGTTCTTC. Translation: CASSHRGGKNEQFF.

The chain uses TRBV5-5 and TRBJ1-5, with 8 bases that match TRBD1. The ends lost 1 base at V and 7 bases at J; junction bases unmatched: 7. The CDR3 length is 15 residues. Per the germline V gene, CDR1 is SGHKS and CDR2 is YYEKEE (reference sequence). The CDR3 DNA is TGTGCCAGCAGCTTGCGGACAGGGTCAAGGCAGCCCCAGCATTTT. This codes for CASSLRTGSRQPQHF. Supplemented by reference TRBV5-5 and TRBJ1-5, the full variable domain reads DAGVTQSPTHLIKTRGQQVTLRCSPISGHKSVSWYQQVLGQGPQFIFQYYEKEERGRGNFPDRFSARQFPNYSSELNVNALLLGDSALYLCASSLRTGSRQPQHFGDGTRLSIL.

This chain connects TRBV14 to TRBJ2-3, with D hard to call. Germline CDR1 SGHDN, CDR2 FVKESK. V lost 3 bases and J 5 bases, leaving 9 bases between the germline ends. There are 13 residues in the CDR3. The CDR3 nucleotides are TGTGCCAGCAGCCAGATCATACTAGATACGCAGTATTTT. It encodes CASSQIILDTQYF. The full variable domain, its missing parts supplied by reference TRBV14 and TRBJ2-3, is EAGVTQFPSHSVIEKGQTVTLRCDPISGHDNLYWYRRVMGKEIKFLLHFVKESKQDESGMPNNRFLAERTGGTYSTLKVQPAELEDSGVYFCASSQIILDTQYFGPGTRLTVL.

About this clone itself: An end of the junction differs from the germline gene, which may be a read error. The CDR3 is CASREDNEQFF. The CDR3, as DNA: TGTGCCAGCAGGGAAGATAATGAGCAGTTCTTC. This chain connects TRBV6-1 to TRBJ2-1; unclear D gene. CDR1 and CDR2 from the germline V gene are MNHNS and SASEGT. CDR3 size: 11 residues.

CDR3 DNA: TGTGCCAGCAGCCTTCCCCGGGAGGTAAATGAGCAGTTCTTC. It translates to CASSLPREVNEQFF. J is TRBJ2-1 and V is TRBV11-2, with 7 bases matching TRBD2. Germline loops: CDR1 SGHAT, CDR2 FQNNGV. This CDR3 region has 14 residues. The junction had 8 bases not matched to a gene; V was cut back by 5 bases and J by 7 bases.

The chain is built from TRBV10-3 and TRBJ2-7; TRBD2 is a possible D gene (5 bases). V lost 2 bases and J lost 6, with 8 bases in between. The CDR3 has 12 amino acids. Germline lookup yields CDR1 ENHRY and CDR2 SYGVKD. CDR3 amino acids: CAISEEGPEQYF. CDR3 nucleotide sequence: TGTGCCATCAGTGAGGAGGGTCCCGAGCAGTACTTC.